These 18 T cell receptor beta chains came from one sample sequenced in a study of early T cells in non-severe SARS-CoV-2 infection (TCRdb year 2021). The library was generated by 5' RACE. The instrument given in TCRdb is NextSeq 500. The public reads were reprocessed in TCRdb via fastp at Q25 and MiXCR, keeping in-frame beta chains. Rows are combined by CDR3 protein, so each entry shows the most common genes and DNA. Here the sample has about 53,000 distinct CDR3 sequences; around 12% occur a single time. The ten biggest clones cover about 2.5% of the sample. Sequenced here: whole blood, sampled at baseline. All receptors derive from an adult who was a healthcare worker with PCR-confirmed SARS-CoV-2 infection or an uninfected control (not recorded which).

V is TRBV27 and J is TRBJ1-4; no firm D call. The CDR3 contains 12 residues. Germline CDR1 and CDR2: MNHEY and SMNVEV (reference sequence). V was shortened by 6 bases and J by 5 bases, with 7 bases between the two germline ends. CDR3 sequence: CASSERNEKLFF. CDR3 bases: TGTGCCAGCAGCGAGCGAAATGAAAAACTGTTTTTT.

This clonotype appeared a few times. The V gene is TRBV5-4, the J gene TRBJ1-6, with TRBD1 matching 8 bases. Germline V gene lookup returns CDR1 SGHNT and CDR2 YYREEE (reference sequence). The CDR3 is made up of 15 amino acids. V trimming: 5 bases; J trimming: 8 bases; junction bases outside the gene matches: 9. This CDR3 reads CASRGAPGQDSPLHF. In nucleotides, the CDR3 is TGTGCCAGCAGGGGGGCTCCGGGACAGGATTCACCCCTCCACTTT.

In this sample, this clonotype turned up a few times. V usage is TRBV7-2 and J usage is TRBJ2-1, with D unclear. V dropped 2 bases and J dropped 9 bases, with 8 bases sitting between them. In germline, CDR1 is SGHTA, CDR2 FQGNSA. This CDR3 is 12 amino acids long. The CDR3, as DNA: TGTGCCAGCAGCTTATCCCAGGTTGAGCAGTTCTTC. Translation gives CASSLSQVEQFF. Supplemented by reference TRBV7-2 and TRBJ2-1, the full variable domain reads GAGVSQSPSNKVTEKGKDVELRCDPISGHTALYWYRQSLGQGLEFLIYFQGNSAPDKSGLPSDRFSAERTGGSVSTLTIQRTQQEDSAVYLCASSLSQVEQFFGPGTRLTVL.

J is TRBJ2-7 and V is TRBV28; a possible D gene is TRBD1 (6 bases). The V gene lost 5 bases and the J gene lost 5 bases, with 19 bases spanning the gap. Germline loops: CDR1 MDHEN, CDR2 SYDVKM. This CDR3 spans 15 amino acids. Written as DNA, the CDR3 is TGTGCCAGCAGTACTGAGGGGGTTTTAATAAACGAGCAGTACTTC. Protein: CASSTEGVLINEQYF.

This clonotype was detected only a few times. V usage is TRBV7-9 and J usage is TRBJ1-1, with a possible D match to TRBD1 (5 bases). V was pared by 2 bases and J by 2 bases, with 9 bases between. The CDR3 contains 14 residues. Germline V CDR1 and CDR2: SEHNR, FQNEAQ (reference sequence). The CDR3 sequence: CASSLMGVNTEAFF. The DNA for the CDR3 is TGTGCCAGCAGCTTAATGGGGGTAAACACTGAAGCTTTCTTT.

This clonotype showed up many times. The chain combines TRBV12-3 or TRBV12-4 with TRBJ1-4; TRBD1 matches at 8 bases. V lost 6 bases, J lost 7 bases, and 16 bases stayed unmatched. The CDR3 is 17 amino acids. CDR3 loop: CASSPRGRLPRGEKLFF. DNA of the CDR3: TGTGCCAGCAGCCCCAGGGGGCGCTTACCCCGTGGTGAAAAACTGTTTTTT.

The chain recombines TRBV15 with TRBJ1-5; D is ambiguous. V lost 0 bases, J lost 8 bases, and 14 bases lay in between. Germline V CDR1 and CDR2: LNHNV, YYDKDF (reference sequence). CDR3 length: 15 residues. This chain's CDR3 is CATSRDLARLEPQHF. DNA of the CDR3: TGTGCCACCAGCAGAGATCTAGCCAGGTTAGAGCCCCAGCATTTT.

The chain is built from TRBV2 and TRBJ2-1, with TRBD2 matching over 14 bases. V was clipped by 5 bases and J by 10 bases; unmatched bases: 4. This CDR3 region has 14 residues. CDR1 is SNHLY and CDR2 is FYNNEI in the germline V gene. The CDR3 loop is CASSPRTSGREQFF. CDR3 coding DNA: TGTGCCAGCAGTCCAAGGACTAGCGGGAGGGAGCAGTTCTTC.

This clonotype showed up many times. The chain employs TRBV28 and TRBJ2-7; D may be TRBD2 (7 bases). The V and J ends lost 2 bases and 5 bases respectively, with 19 bases between them. The CDR3 length is 16 residues. Germline values: CDR1 MDHEN, CDR2 SYDVKM. Here the CDR3 reads CASSLISGGAFHEQYF. CDR3 DNA: TGTGCCAGCAGTTTAATTTCGGGGGGCGCCTTCCACGAGCAGTACTTC.

This chain links TRBV9 with TRBJ1-1, with D unresolved. The CDR3 is 15 residues long. With 2 bases removed from V and 0 bases from J, the gap between germline ends came to 11 bases. Germline loops: CDR1 SGDLS, CDR2 YYNGEE. The CDR3 nucleotides are TGTGCCAGCAGCGTTGGGTTAGGGATGAACACTGAAGCTTTCTTT. Protein: CASSVGLGMNTEAFF.

The chain combines TRBV2 with TRBJ2-2, with 8 bases matching TRBD2. This CDR3 region has 15 residues. V gave up 7 bases and J gave up 3 bases; unmatched junction bases: 7. Germline-derived CDR1 and CDR2 are SNHLY and FYNNEI. The chain's CDR3 is CASKASGSHTGELFF. DNA for the CDR3: TGTGCCAGCAAGGCCAGCGGGAGTCACACCGGGGAGCTGTTTTTT.

Only a few counts were recorded for this clonotype. For the CDR3, the DNA is TGTGCCAGCAGCTTGGGCGGGACTAGCGGGACGGACGAGCAGTACTTC. This translates into CASSLGGTSGTDEQYF. This sequence joins TRBV7-2 and TRBJ2-7, with 13 bases identical to TRBD2. J gave up 5 bases and V 3 bases, and 7 bases lay outside the gene matches. This CDR3 comprises 16 residues. In germline, CDR1 is SGHTA, CDR2 FQGNSA.

This clonotype was observed a few times. This chain connects TRBV28 to TRBJ2-1; D gene uncertain. CDR3 length equals 13 residues. V shed 4 bases and J shed 8 bases, with 12 bases lying between them. Germline CDR1 MDHEN, CDR2 SYDVKM. Here the CDR3 DNA reads TGTGCCAGCAGTTCTCTGGGCCCCTATGAGCAGTTCTTC. Residues: CASSSLGPYEQFF.

This clonotype was seen repeatedly, ten times or more. J is TRBJ2-7 and V is TRBV2; possibly TRBD2 for D (5 bases). V shed 5 bases and J shed 2 bases, with 10 bases lying between them. Germline values: CDR1 SNHLY, CDR2 FYNNEI. The CDR3 contains 13 residues. DNA of the CDR3: TGTGCCAGCAGTCGCGGGCCAACCTACGAGCAGTACTTC. It is translated as CASSRGPTYEQYF. Full variable domain (missing parts from reference TRBV2 and TRBJ2-7): EPEVTQTPSHQVTQMGQEVILRCVPISNHLYFYWYRQILGQKVEFLVSFYNNEISEKSEIFDDQFSVERPDGSNFTLKIRSTKLEDSAMYFCASSRGPTYEQYFGPGTRLTVT.

This clonotype was counted between two and nine times. The chain has TRBV7-9 and TRBJ2-3; either TRBD1 or TRBD2 may fit D (5 bases each). The germline gives CDR1 SEHNR, CDR2 FQNEAQ (reference sequence). V was trimmed by 1 base and J by 2 bases, leaving 10 bases between them. The CDR3 has 15 amino acids. The CDR3 is CASSLDLGTTDTQYF. The CDR3 DNA is TGTGCCAGCAGCTTAGATCTGGGGACCACAGATACGCAGTATTTT.

This clonotype was detected only a few times. The V and J genes are TRBV24-1 and TRBJ1-1; weak D call: TRBD1 (5 bases). The CDR3 is made up of 14 amino acids. Trimming shortened V by 7 bases and J by 3 bases, and 14 bases separated the two germline ends. Germline loops: CDR1 KGHDR, CDR2 SFDVKD. The CDR3 DNA follows: TGTGCCACCAGAGCCGGGGGGAGCGACACTGAAGCTTTCTTT. This codes for CATRAGGSDTEAFF.

This clonotype was recorded a few times. This sequence joins TRBV28 and TRBJ2-7; maybe TRBD1 (5 bases). Germline V gene data show CDR1 as MDHEN and CDR2 as SYDVKM. Between the trimmed V and J ends, which lost 6 bases and 2 bases, there was a span of 17 bases. This CDR3 spans 15 amino acids. The CDR3 DNA is TGTGCCAGCAGCCAGTTAGAAACAGGCACCTACGAGCAGTACTTC. This gives the protein CASSQLETGTYEQYF. The full variable domain, completed using reference TRBV28 and TRBJ2-7, is DVKVTQSSRYLVKRTGEKVFLECVQDMDHENMFWYRQDPGLGLRLIYFSYDVKMKEKGDIPEGYSVSREKKERFSLILESASTNQTSMYLCASSQLETGTYEQYFGPGTRLTVT.

This clonotype has just a few counts. J is TRBJ2-5 and V is TRBV7-9, with D perhaps TRBD2 (5 bases). Germline-derived CDR1 and CDR2 are SEHNR and FQNEAQ (reference sequence). There are 11 residues in the CDR3. Trimming cost V 0 bases and J 9 bases, with 5 bases left between them. CDR3 region: CASSLAGAQYF. CDR3 DNA sequence: TGTGCCAGCAGCTTAGCCGGGGCCCAGTACTTC.